The 4 T cell receptor beta chains in this list originate from one sample, sequenced in a study of T cells in Graves' hyperthyroidism and ophthalmopathy. From RNA transcripts, TCR beta CDR3 regions were amplified. The HTBI primer set served for first-round RT-PCR of the TCR CDR3. TCRdb itself ran the multiplex PCR reads through MiXCR, one entry per CDR3 protein. The sample consists of fewer than 750,000 distinct CDR3 sequences, approximately 44% of them appearing once. Sequencing used peripheral blood or thyroid tissue (not recorded which). The receptors originated from a woman aged 18-35 years with Graves' hyperthyroidism.

At least ten counts were recorded for this clonotype. This chain links TRBV7-2 with TRBJ1-2; 7 nucleotides line up with TRBD1. The V and J ends lost 9 bases and 6 bases, in that order; junction bases with no gene match: 7. The CDR3 is 12 residues long. CDR1 SGHTA and CDR2 FQGNSA come from the germline V gene. The CDR3 bases are TGTGCCAGGACAGGGAATAAGAATGGCTACACCTTC. Translation: CARTGNKNGYTF. The whole variable domain, remainder taken from reference TRBV7-2 and TRBJ1-2, is GAGVSQSPSNKVTEKGKDVELRCDPISGHTALYWYRQSLGQGLEFLIYFQGNSAPDKSGLPSDRFSAERTGGSVSTLTIQRTQQEDSAVYLCARTGNKNGYTFGSGTRLTVV.

In this sample, this clonotype turned up many times. V gene TRBV20-1 combines with J gene TRBJ2-2, with a tentative D call TRBD2 (6 bases). Per germline, CDR1 DFQATT and CDR2 SNEGSKA (reference sequence). V was cut by 5 bases and J by 7 bases, with 17 bases left in between. This CDR3 has 14 amino acids. The CDR3, as DNA: TGCAGTGCTTCCCCCCCGGGTAGCGGCGGGGAGCTGTTTTTT. This encodes CSASPPGSGGELFF.

This clonotype was detected many times. This chain links TRBV20-1 with TRBJ1-5; the D is unclear. Germline assignment: CDR1 DFQATT and CDR2 SNEGSKA (reference sequence). This CDR3 is 16 amino acids long. Trimming stripped 0 bases from V and 0 bases from J, with 12 bases between. The CDR3: CSARDRAQYSNQPQHF. The CDR3 DNA sequence: TGCAGTGCTAGAGATCGTGCACAGTATAGCAATCAGCCCCAGCATTTT.

This clonotype was observed at least ten times. V and J are TRBV6-5 and TRBJ1-6; 7 bases are a match to TRBD1. The V and J ends lost 4 bases and 6 bases, in that order; junction bases with no gene match: 6. Per the germline V gene, CDR1 is MNHEY and CDR2 is SVGAGI. The CDR3 covers 15 residues. DNA for the CDR3: TGTGCCAGCAGTTTAAGGACAGGCGGTAATTCACCCCTCCACTTT. It translates to CASSLRTGGNSPLHF.